These 9 T cell receptor beta chains were all obtained from the same sample, sequenced in a study of T cell responses to AZD1222 COVID-19 vaccine. Sequencing was performed with immunoSEQ multiplex PCR; in TCRdb, only in-frame clones are kept and a portion is missing. Of approximately 140,000 clones in the sample, 80% to 95% were seen once. Sequencing used peripheral blood, obtained 28 days after the second AZD1222 dose. Every receptor here comes from an adult who received the AZD1222 COVID-19 vaccine.

This chain joins TRBV6-5 and TRBJ1-1; D is possibly TRBD1 (6 bases). Looked up from germline, CDR1 is MNHEY and CDR2 is SVGAGI. This CDR3 has 14 amino acids. V lost 5 bases and J lost 7, with 17 bases in between. This CDR3 is CASSTRRGGGEAFF. The CDR3 DNA reads TGTGCCAGCAGTACTCGGAGGGGGGGCGGTGAAGCTTTCTTT.

The chain links TRBV7-2 to TRBJ2-3, with D unclear. V was clipped by 7 bases and J by 1 base, with 9 bases between them. This CDR3 comprises 13 residues. The germline V gene has CDR1 SGHTA and CDR2 FQGNSA. The CDR3 loop is CASTQVRTDTQYF. CDR3 coding DNA: TGTGCCAGCACTCAAGTTCGCACAGATACGCAGTATTTT.

J is TRBJ1-3 and V is TRBV9; D unresolved. This CDR3 contains 14 residues. Germline V gene data show CDR1 as SGDLS and CDR2 as YYNGEE. V lost 3 bases and J 0 bases, leaving 7 bases between the germline ends. The CDR3 nucleotides read TGTGCCAGCAGCGGGAGAAGCTCTGGAAACACCATATATTTT. It encodes CASSGRSSGNTIYF.

V usage is TRBV10-3 and J usage is TRBJ2-2, with D perhaps matching TRBD2 (6 bases). V lost 7 bases, J lost 1 base, and 22 bases lay in between. The CDR3 loop spans 18 amino acids. Germline CDR1 reads ENHRY; CDR2 reads SYGVKD. The CDR3 here is CAITIDRARRGNTGELFF. The CDR3 bases are TGTGCCATCACCATAGACCGGGCTCGGAGGGGGAACACCGGGGAGCTGTTTTTT.

This clone was seen only once. This chain uses TRBV9 with TRBJ1-2, with D tentatively TRBD1 (5 bases). The CDR3 contains 12 residues. V was pared by 5 bases and J by 4 bases, with 9 bases between. Germline CDR1 and CDR2: SGDLS and YYNGEE. CDR3 in amino acids: CASSRQPYGYTF. The CDR3 DNA sequence: TGTGCCAGCAGTAGACAGCCCTATGGCTACACCTTC.

The genes are TRBV5-4 and TRBJ1-3; D possibly corresponds to TRBD1 (5 bases). The CDR3 consists of 16 residues. Germline CDR1 SGHNT, CDR2 YYREEE (reference sequence). V lost 0 bases to trimming and J lost 4 bases, with 14 bases between them. CDR3 sequence: CASSLEPGRVGNTIYF. DNA of the CDR3: TGTGCCAGCAGCTTGGAGCCGGGCAGGGTCGGAAACACCATATATTTT.

The genes are TRBV5-1 and TRBJ1-1; D unclear. Trimming cost V 5 bases and J 1 base, with 12 bases left between them. The length of the CDR3 is 14 residues. Germline-derived CDR1 and CDR2 are SGHRS and YFSETQ. CDR3 DNA: TGCGCCAGCAGTTGGACGGGAGAGAACACTGAAGCTTTCTTT. Residues: CASSWTGENTEAFF.

This clone was found a few times. V gene TRBV2 combines with J gene TRBJ1-1; 8 bases fit TRBD1. CDR3 length equals 13 residues. CDR1 is SNHLY and CDR2 is FYNNEI in the germline V gene. The junction had 7 bases not matched to a gene; V was cut back by 8 bases and J by 5 bases. CDR3 in amino acids: CASEQGVSTEAFF. The CDR3 nucleotides read TGTGCCAGCGAACAGGGGGTTTCGACTGAAGCTTTCTTT.

V gene TRBV12-3 or TRBV12-4 combines with J gene TRBJ2-2; D is ambiguous. CDR3 length: 11 residues. Trimming stripped 6 bases from V and 6 bases from J, with 5 bases between. DNA for the CDR3: TGTGCCAGCAGCCTCCCCGGGGAGCTGTTTTTT. Its protein is CASSLPGELFF.